This T cell receptor (beta chain) was sequenced during a study of blood T cell repertoires in COVID-19. Study information: Spain, Italy and the United States supplied samples that represented acute and convalescent COVID-19. T cells, B-cell-depleted T cells, or PBMCs supplied cDNA or gDNA.

Original handling: Reference gene primers were amplified, and this amplification served to estimate nucleated cell counts. The table came from immunoSEQ multiplex PCR; TCRdb's copy has only in-frame clones and leaves some out. From that table come the V and J calls and clone size; the DNA was used to work out D and trimming. Of around 37,000 clones listed, roughly 80% are singletons. Germline V gene data show CDR1 as SQVTM and CDR2 as ANQGSEA. The CDR3 length is 14 residues. Unmatched junction bases numbered 6, after V lost 4 bases and J lost 2 bases. The TCR originated in a man aged 50-59 years with active COVID-19. V and J are TRBV29-1 and TRBJ2-7; 9 bases line up with TRBD1. The specimen was peripheral blood. The DNA of the CDR3 is TGCAGCGTTGGGGGGCGGGACAGGGCCTACGAGCAGTACTTC. This translates into CSVGGRDRAYEQYF.